The 17 T cell receptor beta chains below all came from one sample that was sequenced in a study of molecular identifiers for immune sequencing clone quantification. From the PCR reads, TCRdb called clonotypes with MiXCR, one entry per CDR3 protein. The sample includes roughly 10,000 distinct CDR3 sequences, 20% to 25% of them seen just once. Sequencing was done on a sample of naive CD8+ T cells from blood, with Jurkat cell RNA spiked in. Noted subset: FACS-sorted CD8+CD4-CCR7+CD45RA+ naive T cells. The receptors here all came from a human donor in good health. Some libraries in this study had Jurkat cell RNA spiked in.

This clonotype is labeled as medium-sized (0.01 to 0.1%). This chain connects TRBV25-1 to TRBJ2-7; the D gene is possibly TRBD1 (6 bases). The CDR3 sequence is 14 residues long. Trimming took off 2 bases at V and 4 bases at J, with 12 bases between the two ends. Germline V CDR1 and CDR2: MGHDK, SYGVNS. The CDR3 sequence: CASSEDRLLYEQYF. CDR3 in DNA: TGTGCCAGCAGTGAAGACAGGCTTTTATACGAGCAGTACTTC.

This clonotype is deemed medium-sized. The chain employs TRBV19 and TRBJ2-7, with TRBD2 identical over 8 bases. The germline V gene encodes CDR1 LNHDA and CDR2 SQIVND (reference sequence). CDR3 length equals 14 residues. V dropped 5 bases and J dropped 1; count of bases not matched to a gene: 4. The CDR3 reads CASSAGTRSYEQYF. CDR3 nucleotide sequence: TGTGCCAGTAGTGCCGGGACTAGGTCCTACGAGCAGTACTTC.

This clonotype was seen ten or more times. This CDR3 is CAWSVIGTEAFF. For the CDR3, the DNA is TGTGCCTGGAGTGTAATAGGCACTGAAGCTTTCTTT. The chain employs TRBV30 and TRBJ1-1; D unclear. Germline loops: CDR1 GTSNPN, CDR2 SVGIG (reference sequence). The CDR3 is made up of 12 amino acids. V shed 0 bases and J shed 4 bases, with 6 bases lying between them.

Sample share makes this clonotype medium-sized (0.01 to 0.1%). The V gene is TRBV27, the J gene TRBJ1-1; possible D gene TRBD1, 5 bases. Deletions cut 3 bases from V and 6 bases from J, with 11 bases between. This CDR3 has 13 residues. Germline V gives CDR1 MNHEY, CDR2 SMNVEV (reference sequence). The CDR3: CASSFQGFPEAFF. Written as DNA, the CDR3 is TGTGCCAGCAGTTTTCAGGGATTCCCTGAAGCTTTCTTT.

This clonotype was recorded many times. The chain has TRBV7-9 and TRBJ1-2, with D tentatively TRBD1 (5 bases). Trimming took 8 bases from V and 4 from J, leaving 11 bases between them. CDR1 is SEHNR, CDR2 FQNEAQ, per germline (reference sequence). This CDR3 contains 12 residues. CDR3 residues: CASSSDIYGYTF. CDR3 DNA sequence: TGTGCCAGCTCATCGGACATCTATGGCTACACCTTC.

This chain joins TRBV14 and TRBJ1-6; D remains unclear. Trimming took off 1 base at V and 9 bases at J, with 16 bases between the two ends. The length of the CDR3 is 16 residues. Germline V gene data show CDR1 as SGHDN and CDR2 as FVKESK. The CDR3 protein is CASSQGRNLGGSPLHF. The DNA of the CDR3 is TGTGCCAGCAGCCAAGGAAGGAATCTGGGTGGTTCACCCCTCCACTTT.

In this sample, this clonotype turned up many times. The gene calls are TRBV5-5 and TRBJ2-3, with 9 nucleotides matching TRBD1. V was pared by 4 bases and J by 2 bases, with 5 bases of the junction left unmatched. Germline CDR1 is SGHKS and CDR2 is YYEKEE (reference sequence). The CDR3 covers 15 residues. The CDR3 nucleotides read TGTGCCAGCAGCCGAGGACAGGGGAACACAGATACGCAGTATTTT. Encoded protein: CASSRGQGNTDTQYF.

This clonotype appeared many times. This chain uses TRBV4-1 with TRBJ1-4; D is unresolved. Germline assignment: CDR1 MGHRA and CDR2 YSYEKL. The length of the CDR3 is 12 residues. Deletions cut 0 bases from V and 8 bases from J, with 4 bases between. For the CDR3, the DNA is TGCGCCAGCAGCCAAGATTACGAAAAACTGTTTTTT. As protein: CASSQDYEKLFF.

This clonotype was counted many times. This chain joins TRBV15 and TRBJ2-1; 8 bases fit TRBD2. The germline V gene has CDR1 LNHNV and CDR2 YYDKDF (reference sequence). V dropped 8 bases and J dropped 4; count of bases not matched to a gene: 19. The CDR3 spans 18 residues. The CDR3 protein is CATVLRLAGGPPYNEQFF. The CDR3 DNA reads TGTGCCACCGTATTACGGCTGGCGGGAGGACCACCTTACAATGAGCAGTTCTTC.

As regards this clonotype: A much more abundant neighbour one base away suggests this may be a read error. This rearrangement joins TRBV4-1 to TRBJ1-2; 8 bases fit TRBD1. Germline CDR1 and CDR2: MGHRA and YSYEKL. The CDR3 length is 14 residues. CDR3 bases: TGCGCCAGCAGCCCTGGACAGGGAGACTATGCCTACACCTTC. Its protein is CASSPGQGDYAYTF.

By its share, this clonotype is medium-sized. The gene calls are TRBV2 and TRBJ2-1, with 8 bases that match TRBD2. This CDR3 is built from 16 residues. In germline, CDR1 is SNHLY, CDR2 FYNNEI. The V segment lost 8 bases and the J segment 0 bases; nucleotides outside the gene matches: 9. The CDR3 nucleotides are TGTGCCAGCTCTCGTTCGGGAGGGAGCTCCTACAATGAGCAGTTCTTC. It translates to CASSRSGGSSYNEQFF. Based on the CDR3 plus reference TRBV2 and TRBJ2-1, the full variable domain is EPEVTQTPSHQVTQMGQEVILRCVPISNHLYFYWYRQILGQKVEFLVSFYNNEISEKSEIFDDQFSVERPDGSNFTLKIRSTKLEDSAMYFCASSRSGGSSYNEQFFGPGTRLTVL.

The chain recombines TRBV6-5 with TRBJ2-2; D may be TRBD1 (6 bases). Trimming pared 4 bases from V and 5 bases from J, leaving 17 bases between. The CDR3 has 16 amino acids. Germline V lookup: CDR1 MNHEY, CDR2 SVGAGI. The CDR3 sequence: CASSSSPGHLTGELFF. The CDR3 DNA reads as TGTGCCAGCAGTTCCTCACCGGGACACTTAACCGGGGAGCTGTTTTTT.

In its sample, this clonotype was seen many times. The chain employs TRBV4-3 and TRBJ2-7; 9 bases fit TRBD1. The CDR3 is 18 residues long. V trimming: 4 bases; J trimming: 3 bases; junction bases outside the gene matches: 16. Germline loops: CDR1 LGHNA, CDR2 YSLEER. CDR3 in DNA: TGCGCCAGCAGCCTAACATATGATCCGGGACAGGGTAACTACGAGCAGTACTTC. It encodes CASSLTYDPGQGNYEQYF.

As for this clonotype: This clone may be a read error of a much larger clone one base away. In DNA, the CDR3 is TGTGCCATCAAGACAGGAGAGACCCAGTACTTC. This codes for CAIKTGETQYF. The gene calls are TRBV27 and TRBJ2-5; a possible D gene is TRBD1 (6 bases). Germline-derived CDR1 and CDR2 are MNHEY and SMNVEV (reference sequence). This CDR3 spans 11 amino acids. Deletions cut 10 bases from V and 4 bases from J, with 10 bases between.

A note on this clonotype: Being one base from a much bigger clone, this may be a read error. This chain connects TRBV4-2 to TRBJ1-4, with D perhaps TRBD1 (6 bases). Germline V gives CDR1 LGHNA, CDR2 YNFKEQ. V was pared by 1 base and J by 12 bases, with 15 bases between. CDR3 length equals 14 residues. The CDR3 loop reads CASSQGQGREELFF. CDR3 DNA: TGTGCCAGCAGCCAAGGGCAGGGGCGGGAAGAACTGTTTTTT.

By share, this clonotype ranks as medium-sized. V usage is TRBV7-9 and J usage is TRBJ1-1; D perhaps matches TRBD1 (6 bases). V lost 5 bases, J lost 1 base, and 17 bases lay in between. Germline V gene sequence: CDR1 SEHNR, CDR2 FQNEAQ (reference sequence). The CDR3 is 16 residues long. The CDR3 spells CASSPFSMGQNTEAFF. The CDR3 bases are TGTGCCAGCAGCCCCTTCTCCATGGGACAGAACACTGAAGCTTTCTTT.

A remark on this clonotype: Relative to the germline gene, one junction end is altered; a read error may explain this. The chain has TRBV30 and TRBJ1-6; weak D call: TRBD1 (5 bases). Looked up from germline, CDR1 is GTSNPN and CDR2 is SVGIG (reference sequence). This CDR3 region has 22 residues. CDR3 protein: CAWRGKTVIFLSLSSYNSPLPF. As DNA, the CDR3 is TGTGCCTGGAGAGGGAAGACAGTAATATTTCTCTCATTGAGCTCCTATAATTCACCCCTCCCCTTT. Looking up the rest from reference TRBV30 and TRBJ1-6 gives the full variable domain: SQTIHQWPATLVQPVGSPLSLECTVEGTSNPNLYWYRQAAGRGLQLLFYSVGIGQISSEVPQNLSASRPQDRQFILSSKKLLLSDSGFYLCAWRGKTVIFLSLSSYNSPLPFGNGTRLTVT.